A selection of T cell receptor beta chains follows, all from one sample in a study of shared clonotypes between healthy human individuals. Here immunoSEQ multiplex PCR was the method, and the copy in TCRdb shows in-frame clones only, minus some. Of millions of clones in the sample, roughly nine tenths were seen once. Sequenced input: naive CD4+ T cells sorted from blood. These receptor sequences come from a man aged 18 to 29 in good health. Both conserved end residues are part of each CDR3. A D gene is named only where the DNA matches it firmly. Some rows have no size entry. The others give once, few or many, or a class for an expanded clone.

j_gene	d_gene	v_gene	abundance	CDR3nt	CDR3aa
TRBJ1-5	NA	TRBV19	NA	TGTGCCAGTAGTATAAGTGGCCTTAGCAATCAGCCCCAGCATTTT	CASSISGLSNQPQHF
TRBJ2-2	NA	TRBV7-2	NA	TGTGCCAGCCAACTAGCTCCCCTGACCGGGGAGCTGTTTTTT	CASQLAPLTGELFF
TRBJ2-7	TRBD1	TRBV28	NA	TGTGCCAGCAGACGACAGGGCGTACCCTACGAGCAGTACTTC	CASRRQGVPYEQYF
TRBJ2-2	NA	TRBV27	NA	TGTGCCAGCACTCAGAGTTCCAGGGCGGGCACCGGGGAGCTGTTTTTT	CASTQSSRAGTGELFF
TRBJ2-7	TRBD1	TRBV27	NA	TGTGCCAGCAGTTTCAGGGACAGGTCCTACGAGCAGTACTTC	CASSFRDRSYEQYF
TRBJ1-4	NA	TRBV9	NA	TGTGCCAGCAGCGTAGGGAGTCAAAATGAAAAACTGTTTTTT	CASSVGSQNEKLFF
TRBJ2-5	TRBD1	TRBV11-1	NA	TGTGCCAGCAGCCTATGGACAGGGCCAGTCCAAGAGACCCAGTACTTC	CASSLWTGPVQETQYF
TRBJ2-1	TRBD2	TRBV28	once	TGTGCCAGCAGTTTTGGGCGGGAGACAATGGGGAAGTTCTTC	CASSFGRETMGKFF
TRBJ2-2	NA	TRBV19	NA	TGTGCCAGTAGTAGTGACATCCCCACCGGGGAGCTGTTTTTT	CASSSDIPTGELFF
TRBJ1-1	TRBD1	TRBV7-9	NA	TGTGCCAGCAGCCCCAGGGGGAGGACTGAAGCTTTCTTT	CASSPRGRTEAFF
TRBJ2-3	TRBD2	TRBV5-6	NA	TGTGCCAGCAGCTTGTTGACTAGCGTTACAGATACGCAGTATTTT	CASSLLTSVTDTQYF
TRBJ1-3	NA	TRBV19	NA	TGTGCCAGTAGTATAGAAGCCCCTCAAGGCCCCAGCTCTGGAAACACCATATATTTT	CASSIEAPQGPSSGNTIYF
TRBJ1-3	NA	TRBV5-1	NA	TGCGCCAGCAGCTTGGAGGGCATCGCCTCTGGAAACACCATATATTTT	CASSLEGIASGNTIYF
TRBJ1-2	NA	TRBV28	NA	TGTGCCAGCAGCTTGCCGCGTGAGGGACTTGTCTATGGCTACACCTTC	CASSLPREGLVYGYTF
TRBJ2-2	TRBD2	TRBV9	NA	TGTGCCAGCAGCGTAACTAGCGGGAGAGTCACCGGGGAGCTGTTTTTT	CASSVTSGRVTGELFF